The clone carrying this T cell receptor (beta chain) was observed many times. Antigen specificity is unknown. Trimming at V came to 5 bases and at J to 8 bases, leaving 8 bases not matched to a gene. CDR3 length: 14 residues. Per the germline V gene, CDR1 is PRHDT and CDR2 is FYEKMQ (reference sequence). The sample originates from a study of regulatory T cells in long-lasting Graves disease. The study's findings and limits: Persistent disease preferred TRBV28, TRBJ1-2 and TRBJ2-5; new disease, TRBV20-1 and TRBJ2-1.

Through Arm-PCR of CDR3 regions and iRepertoire HTBI primers, TCR beta libraries were built. Each CDR3 protein gets one entry after TCRdb re-called the multiplex PCR reads with MiXCR. Found here are more than 400,000 distinct CDR3 sequences, less than 20% of them singletons; the top ten hold approximately 11%. Time point defined: newly diagnosed GD, antithyroid drugs for less than 3 months. TCR sequences were obtained from RNA taken from PBMCs. These data were also filed under a second study, of T cells in Graves' hyperthyroidism and ophthalmopathy. As that report states: The TCR CDR3 was amplified in a first-round RT-PCR using the HTBI primer set.

The V and J genes are TRBV13 and TRBJ1-4; 7 bases match TRBD1. The sequenced sample was peripheral blood mononuclear cells (PBMCs), obtained at new diagnosis, from a patient treated with antithyroid drugs. This receptor was taken from a woman in her twenties or thirties with Graves disease. Here the CDR3 DNA reads TGTGCCAGCAGCGTGTACAGGGGCGGAGAAAAACTGTTTTTT. This codes for CASSVYRGGEKLFF.